The text below deals with one T cell receptor beta chain. The source of the sample is a study of blood T cell repertoires in COVID-19. Study context: Acute and convalescent COVID-19 samples came from the United States, Italy and Spain. Sample material is recorded as cDNA or gDNA derived from T cells, B-cell-depleted T cells, or PBMCs.

Under the authors' procedure: Reference gene primers were amplified, and this amplification served to estimate nucleated cell counts. Method: immunoSEQ multiplex PCR; TCRdb's copy keeps in-frame clones and lacks some. V and J calls and clone size follow that table, whereas D and trimming were derived from the DNA. The sample includes approximately 170,000 clones, around 86% of them seen just once. This CDR3 region has 15 residues. V was cut by 2 bases and J by 0 bases, with 10 bases left in between. Looked up from germline, CDR1 is KGHSH and CDR2 is LQKENI. Sample: peripheral blood. This sequence was found in an elderly woman in a cohort sampled during active or convalescent COVID-19. This chain joins TRBV18 and TRBJ1-1; D unclear. The CDR3 DNA sequence: TGTGCCAGCTCACCAGGCCGGCGGATGAACACTGAAGCTTTCTTT. Its protein product is CASSPGRRMNTEAFF.